This TCR beta chain was observed in a study of somatic mutations in cytotoxic T cells in rheumatoid arthritis. Overall study: Right after diagnosis, and before any treatment had started, patient peripheral blood (almost 31 ml EDTA) was drawn. The authors flow-sorted some V beta antibody-stained T-cell populations at nearly 100% purity, including V beta1+ cells that they sequenced for TCRB. The study, taken as a whole, reports: Each of about an eighth of the roughly 60 patients had a largest CD8+ clone that made up more than 20% of CD8+ cells. Clonality of CD8+ cells rose with age in rheumatoid arthritis patients but not healthy controls.

On this clone: Its cognate antigen is unknown.

Sequencing was performed with immunoSEQ multiplex PCR; in TCRdb, only in-frame clones are kept and a portion is missing. The sample consists of about 16,000 clones, roughly 73% of them appearing once. This receptor was obtained from an adult with rheumatoid arthritis. Sequenced input: CD8+ T cells sorted from blood.

The chain's CDR3 is CASSLQGTSGSNEQFF. In DNA, the CDR3 is TGCGCCAGCAGCCTCCAGGGGACTAGCGGGAGCAATGAGCAGTTCTTC. The chain uses TRBV4-1 and TRBJ2-1; 14 bases fit TRBD2. With V trimmed by 4 bases and J by 6 bases, 5 bases remained unmatched. The CDR3 is 16 amino acids. CDR1 MGHRA and CDR2 YSYEKL come from the germline V gene.